What follows are 3 T cell receptor beta chains derived from one specimen sequenced in a study of spatial heterogeneity in lung cancer. One entry per CDR3 protein results from TCRdb running MiXCR on the 5' RACE reads. The table records roughly 2,600 distinct CDR3 sequences, approximately 7.5% of them present only once. The time point here: sample taken at primary tumor resection. The sample was normal lung tissue next to the tumor, taken at surgery. The receptor set was obtained from a male donor with early-stage non-small cell lung cancer.

V usage is TRBV5-1 and J usage is TRBJ2-1; D is uncertain. Germline V gene lookup returns CDR1 SGHRS and CDR2 YFSETQ. This CDR3 has 11 residues. The V gene lost 6 bases and the J gene lost 5 bases, with 6 bases spanning the gap. The CDR3 bases are TGCGCCAGCAAAGGCAACAATGAGCAGTTCTTC. This sequence encodes CASKGNNEQFF.

By proportion, this clonotype is medium-sized. The chain has TRBV9 and TRBJ1-5, with 8 nucleotides matching TRBD1. CDR3 length equals 16 residues. With 0 bases clipped from V and 2 bases from J, the junction kept 4 bases outside the gene matches. Germline lookup yields CDR1 SGDLS and CDR2 YYNGEE. For the CDR3, the DNA is TGTGCCAGCAGCGTAGGGACAGGGTTAGGCAATCAGCCCCAGCATTTT. Protein product: CASSVGTGLGNQPQHF.

This clonotype is medium-sized in the sample. The J gene is TRBJ2-5, the V gene TRBV23-1; 7 nucleotides match TRBD2. TRBV23-1 is sorted into the ORF group, with uncertain function. The CDR3 spans 16 residues. Unmatched junction bases numbered 11, after V lost 1 base and J lost 6 bases. CDR3 sequence (DNA): TGCGCCAGCAGTCAATTCTGGGGGAGGGCCACGAAGACCCAGTACTTC. It yields the protein CASSQFWGRATKTQYF.